A single sample is the source of the 20 T cell receptor beta chains below, sequenced in a study of cytomegalovirus exposure and HLA in healthy donors. Primers for the PCR totalled 60 Vbeta and 13 Jbeta. Generated by immunoSEQ multiplex PCR, the TCRdb table keeps only in-frame clones and is missing some. Altogether 55,000 to 75,000 clones are present, over 50% being singletons, with the ten largest covering around 3%. Material for sequencing was PBMCs. The receptors stem from a man aged 25 to 45 in good health and CMV-seronegative.

The chain uses TRBV5-8 and TRBJ2-1; TRBD2 aligns across 8 bases. Per the germline V gene, CDR1 is SGHTS and CDR2 is YDEGEE. The CDR3 is 18 amino acids. The trim removed 4 bases at V and 4 bases at J, leaving 16 bases unmatched. CDR3 coding DNA: TGTGCCAGCAGCCCCACTCTCTTTACTAGCGGACTTTACAATGAGCAGTTCTTC. It is translated as CASSPTLFTSGLYNEQFF.

The chain couples TRBV7-9 to TRBJ2-2; 8 bases align to TRBD2. Germline V gives CDR1 SEHNR, CDR2 FQNEAQ (reference sequence). This CDR3 is built from 16 residues. V trimming: 3 bases; J trimming: 1 base; junction bases outside the gene matches: 4. The CDR3 nucleotides read TGTGCCAGCAGCTTTACGGCGGGGGGGAACACCGGGGAGCTGTTTTTT. Encoded protein: CASSFTAGGNTGELFF.

This chain joins TRBV7-9 and TRBJ2-3, with TRBD2 identical over 7 bases. Per germline, CDR1 SEHNR and CDR2 FQNEAQ (reference sequence). This CDR3 spans 14 amino acids. With V trimmed by 3 bases and J by 2 bases, 2 bases remained unmatched. The CDR3 DNA sequence: TGTGCCAGCAGCTTCGGACTAGACACAGATACGCAGTATTTT. Protein sequence: CASSFGLDTDTQYF.

This sequence joins TRBV5-1 and TRBJ1-6, with 8 bases that match TRBD1. Per germline, CDR1 SGHRS and CDR2 YFSETQ. V lost 0 bases and J lost 9; bases outside the gene matches: 8. This CDR3 spans 16 amino acids. The CDR3 reads CASSLGPDRASSPLHF. Here the CDR3 DNA reads TGCGCCAGCAGCTTGGGCCCGGACAGGGCAAGTTCACCCCTCCACTTT.

For the CDR3, the DNA is TGCGCCAGCAGCCAAGAATCGGGGATCGGTGAAAAACTGTTTTTT. Protein: CASSQESGIGEKLFF. The rearrangement links TRBV4-1 to TRBJ1-4; D uncertain. The CDR3 length is 15 residues. V lost 0 bases, J lost 7 bases, and 12 bases lay in between. CDR1 is MGHRA and CDR2 is YSYEKL in the germline V gene.

V and J are TRBV29-1 and TRBJ1-2; unclear D gene. The germline CDR1 and CDR2 sequences are SQVTM and ANQGSEA. The V and J ends lost 1 base and 0 bases respectively, with 9 bases between them. The CDR3 spans 14 residues. CDR3: CSVEATNTNYGYTF. The DNA for the CDR3 is TGCAGCGTTGAAGCCACAAATACTAACTATGGCTACACCTTC.

The J gene is TRBJ1-2, the V gene TRBV19; 9 bases map to TRBD1. The CDR3 has 15 residues. V dropped 9 bases and J dropped 9; count of bases not matched to a gene: 17. The germline CDR1 and CDR2 sequences are LNHDA and SQIVND (reference sequence). CDR3 residues: CARGSKRDREWSYTF. The DNA of the CDR3 is TGTGCCAGAGGATCGAAACGGGACAGGGAATGGAGCTACACCTTC.

The gene calls are TRBV9 and TRBJ1-2; D remains unclear. The V and J ends lost 1 base and 0 bases respectively, with 10 bases between them. Germline CDR1 SGDLS, CDR2 YYNGEE. The CDR3 runs 15 residues. The CDR3 loop reads CASSVQAFTNYGYTF. The CDR3 region has the DNA TGTGCCAGCAGCGTACAGGCTTTTACTAACTATGGCTACACCTTC.

This sequence joins TRBV29-1 and TRBJ2-2; TRBD2 is a possible D gene (5 bases). V lost 6 bases and J 7 bases, leaving 15 bases between the germline ends. The CDR3 spans 13 residues. Per the germline V gene, CDR1 is SQVTM and CDR2 is ANQGSEA. CDR3 amino acids: CSVTAATGGELFF. Here the CDR3 DNA reads TGCAGCGTCACAGCGGCGACGGGCGGGGAGCTGTTTTTT.

This clone was detected only once. The chain combines TRBV6-1 with TRBJ1-6; TRBD1 might be the D (5 bases). Trimming removed 5 bases at V and 6 bases at J, with 14 bases between. Germline loops: CDR1 MNHNS, CDR2 SASEGT. The CDR3 runs to 15 residues. The CDR3 DNA is TGTGCCAGCAGTAAGGGGTTGGCATCTAATTCACCCCTCCACTTT. Its translation is CASSKGLASNSPLHF.

The chain couples TRBV6-4 to TRBJ1-5, with TRBD1 identical over 8 bases. The germline gives CDR1 MRHNA, CDR2 SNTAGT. The ends lost 0 bases at V and 9 bases at J; junction bases unmatched: 19. This CDR3 contains 19 residues. CDR3 nucleotide sequence: TGTGCCAGCAGTGACTCGAAAATGGGGACAGGCCGAATCTCGGCGCCCCAGCATTTT. Translation: CASSDSKMGTGRISAPQHF.

This clone appeared a few times. This CDR3 reads CASSPLRDWNTQYF. The CDR3 DNA reads as TGTGCCAGCAGCCCCTTGAGGGACTGGAATACGCAGTATTTT. The rearrangement links TRBV7-9 to TRBJ2-3; D possibly corresponds to TRBD2 (6 bases). Trimming removed 5 bases at V and 7 bases at J, with 16 bases between. This CDR3 is 14 amino acids long. Germline V lookup: CDR1 SEHNR, CDR2 FQNEAQ (reference sequence).

In this sample, this clone turned up a few times. The chain has TRBV7-7 and TRBJ2-3, with a weak D call TRBD2 (5 bases). Germline loops: CDR1 SSHAT, CDR2 FNYEAQ (reference sequence). The CDR3 covers 14 residues. V was cut by 5 bases and J by 8 bases, with 17 bases left in between. The CDR3 bases are TGTGCCAGCAGCCCCCGGACTGTCTGGGGTACGCAGTATTTT. Translation gives CASSPRTVWGTQYF.

The chain has TRBV25-1 and TRBJ1-1; D perhaps matches TRBD1 (5 bases). This CDR3 is 16 amino acids long. V was shortened by 1 base and J by 0 bases, with 12 bases between the two germline ends. Germline V CDR1 and CDR2: MGHDK, SYGVNS. The CDR3 DNA follows: TGTGCCAGCAGTGAATCCCCCGGGGGGGTGAACACTGAAGCTTTCTTT. Translating gives CASSESPGGVNTEAFF. Full variable domain (remainder filled in from reference TRBV25-1 and TRBJ1-1): EADIYQTPRYLVIGTGKKITLECSQTMGHDKMYWYQQDPGMELHLIHYSYGVNSTEKGDLSSESTVSRIRTEHFPLTLESARPSHTSQYLCASSESPGGVNTEAFFGQGTRLTVV.

This sequence joins TRBV13 and TRBJ1-5, with 8 bases fitting TRBD1. Trimming removed 3 bases from V and 1 base from J; junction bases left unmatched: 8. Per the germline V gene, CDR1 is PRHDT and CDR2 is FYEKMQ (reference sequence). The CDR3 sequence is 17 residues long. This chain's CDR3 is CASSFGSGGGSNQPQHF. Written as DNA, the CDR3 is TGTGCCAGCAGCTTTGGGTCAGGGGGCGGAAGCAATCAGCCCCAGCATTTT.

The chain combines TRBV27 with TRBJ2-7, with D unclear. Per germline, CDR1 MNHEY and CDR2 SMNVEV (reference sequence). This CDR3 is 13 amino acids long. V was pared by 6 bases and J by 5 bases, with 14 bases between. This CDR3 reads CASRPTRSDEQYF. In DNA form, the CDR3 reads TGTGCCAGCAGGCCGACTCGTTCCGACGAGCAGTACTTC.

The chain uses TRBV6-5 and TRBJ2-7, with D possibly matching TRBD2 (5 bases). The CDR3 runs to 14 residues. V dropped 2 bases and J dropped 4 bases, with 12 bases sitting between them. Germline V lookup: CDR1 MNHEY, CDR2 SVGAGI. The CDR3 DNA reads as TGTGCCAGCAGTTACGAGGGTCGGAGATACGAGCAGTACTTC. This sequence encodes CASSYEGRRYEQYF.

The chain links TRBV6-1 to TRBJ2-2; no definite D call. This CDR3 is built from 13 residues. V dropped 1 base and J dropped 6 bases, with 6 bases sitting between them. CDR1 and CDR2 from the germline V gene are MNHNS and SASEGT. The CDR3 sequence is CASSEGSSGELFF. The CDR3 DNA reads as TGTGCCAGCAGTGAAGGGAGCTCCGGGGAGCTGTTTTTT.

V and J are TRBV27 and TRBJ2-1; possibly TRBD2 for D (5 bases). CDR1 MNHEY and CDR2 SMNVEV come from the germline V gene (reference sequence). The CDR3 contains 14 residues. Trimming removed 6 bases from V and 0 bases from J, with 9 bases in between. The CDR3 DNA is TGTGCCAGCAGCAGCGGCTACTCCTACAATGAGCAGTTCTTC. It specifies CASSSGYSYNEQFF.

The CDR3 nucleotides are TGCGCCAGCAGCTTCAACACAGATACGCAGTATTTT. Its protein product is CASSFNTDTQYF. The rearrangement joins TRBV5-1 to TRBJ2-3, with D uncertain. V lost 2 bases and J 2 bases, leaving 3 bases between the germline ends. Germline V gene data show CDR1 as SGHRS and CDR2 as YFSETQ. The CDR3 covers 12 residues.